Following are 13 T cell receptor beta chains from one sample sequenced in a study of T cell repertoires in cytomegalovirus infection. A single record per CDR3 protein comes from TCRdb applying MiXCR to the reads. The sample yields about 890,000 distinct CDR3 sequences, less than 35% seen once. No antigen has been identified for these receptors. The material sequenced was cultured CD8+ T cells from PBMCs, taken from culture after CMV antigen stimulation. The source of these receptors is a human donor in good health (CMV status not recorded). Some clones in this sample may be carry-over from other donors' samples.

This clonotype has only a few counts. The rearrangement links TRBV6-5 to TRBJ1-2; TRBD1 aligns across 8 bases. The germline CDR1 and CDR2 sequences are MNHEY and SVGAGI. The ends lost 3 bases at V and 4 bases at J; junction bases unmatched: 7. The CDR3 is 15 amino acids. In DNA, the CDR3 is TGTGCCAGCAGTTATGGGCCAGGGGGCACCTATGGCTACACCTTC. Its translation is CASSYGPGGTYGYTF.

The rearrangement uses TRBV6-6 and TRBJ2-1; TRBD1 is a possible D gene (6 bases). V shed 3 bases and J shed 4 bases, with 22 bases lying between them. The CDR3 is 18 amino acids. The germline V gene encodes CDR1 MNHNY and CDR2 SVGAGI (reference sequence). The CDR3 is CASSYQVRGSGWYNEQFF. The CDR3 DNA is TGTGCCAGCAGTTATCAGGTCAGGGGATCGGGGTGGTACAATGAGCAGTTCTTC.

The rearrangement links TRBV7-9 to TRBJ1-2; the D is unclear. CDR1 SEHNR and CDR2 FQNEAQ come from the germline V gene (reference sequence). The CDR3 totals 14 residues. V gave up 1 base and J gave up 6 bases, with 12 bases separating them. The CDR3 sequence is CASSLGGDFDGYTF. CDR3 DNA sequence: TGTGCCAGCAGCTTAGGAGGAGATTTTGATGGCTACACCTTC. Drawing the rest from reference TRBV7-9 and TRBJ1-2, the complete variable domain is DTGVSQNPRHKITKRGQNVTFRCDPISEHNRLYWYRQTLGQGPEFLTYFQNEAQLEKSRLLSDRFSAERPKGSFSTLEIQRTEQGDSAMYLCASSLGGDFDGYTFGSGTRLTVV.

This clonotype showed up many times. The V and J genes are TRBV7-2 and TRBJ2-7; D unresolved. V lost 7 bases and J 3 bases, leaving 19 bases between the germline ends. The CDR3 loop spans 15 amino acids. Germline lookup yields CDR1 SGHTA and CDR2 FQGNSA. CDR3 nucleotide sequence: TGTGCCAGCATGGACCCCGGACGGTCGCTCTACGAGCAGTACTTC. Its protein is CASMDPGRSLYEQYF.

Ten or more counts support this clonotype. The gene calls are TRBV27 and TRBJ1-4; no clear D. The CDR3 runs 14 residues. Trimming left V 3 bases short and J 10 bases short, with 15 bases between. Germline-derived CDR1 and CDR2 are MNHEY and SMNVEV (reference sequence). CDR3 bases: TGTGCCAGCAGTTTCGACCCCTACGATGGAAAACTGTTTTTT. This encodes CASSFDPYDGKLFF.

This clonotype was recorded many times. The chain is built from TRBV27 and TRBJ2-2, with TRBD2 identical over 7 bases. Germline V gene data show CDR1 as MNHEY and CDR2 as SMNVEV (reference sequence). V shed 6 bases, J shed 5 bases, and the junction held 3 bases outside the gene matches. The CDR3 extends over 13 amino acids. In nucleotides, the CDR3 is TGTGCCAGCAGCTTTAGCGGGACCGGGGAGCTGTTTTTT. Translation gives CASSFSGTGELFF.

This sequence joins TRBV10-1 and TRBJ1-1, with a tentative D call TRBD1 (5 bases). V dropped 6 bases and J dropped 0 bases, with 11 bases sitting between them. The CDR3 is made up of 14 amino acids. From germline, CDR1 is WNHNN and CDR2 SYGVQD (reference sequence). The CDR3 DNA follows: TGCGCCAGCAGAAAGGACAATATGAACACTGAAGCTTTCTTT. Its protein product is CASRKDNMNTEAFF.

The CDR3 here is CSVVKGPYEQYF. The CDR3 DNA reads as TGCAGCGTTGTAAAGGGGCCCTACGAGCAGTACTTC. The V and J genes are TRBV29-1 and TRBJ2-7, with D maybe TRBD1 (5 bases). This CDR3 is 12 amino acids long. V was pared by 4 bases and J by 2 bases, with 9 bases between. The germline gives CDR1 SQVTM, CDR2 ANQGSEA.

This rearrangement joins TRBV20-1 to TRBJ1-5, with unresolved D. The germline CDR1 and CDR2 sequences are DFQATT and SNEGSKA (reference sequence). This CDR3 is built from 15 residues. V gave up 0 bases and J gave up 1 base, with 10 bases separating them. In DNA form, the CDR3 reads TGCAGTGCTAGAGATAGGAAGGCCAGCAATCAGCCCCAGCATTTT. Translated: CSARDRKASNQPQHF.

The V gene is TRBV12-3 or TRBV12-4, the J gene TRBJ2-1; a possible D gene is TRBD2 (6 bases). CDR3 length equals 16 residues. Trimming pared 3 bases from V and 5 bases from J, leaving 17 bases between. In DNA form, the CDR3 reads TGTGCCAGCAGTTTTCTTGGGCTAGCGCCTAACAATGAGCAGTTCTTC. This codes for CASSFLGLAPNNEQFF.

This clonotype was found a few times. This chain uses TRBV4-3 with TRBJ2-3; 7 nucleotides match TRBD2. Germline CDR1 and CDR2: LGHNA and YSLEER. The CDR3 runs 17 residues. The trim removed 0 bases at V and 1 base at J, leaving 7 bases unmatched. CDR3 region: CASSQDPFLAGTDTQYF. The CDR3 DNA sequence: TGCGCCAGCAGCCAAGATCCGTTCCTAGCGGGCACAGATACGCAGTATTTT.

CDR3 in DNA: TGTGCCAGCAGCCCCGACAGGTCGGGGGGCAATGAGCAGTTCTTC. Translation: CASSPDRSGGNEQFF. This rearrangement joins TRBV7-6 to TRBJ2-1; D is possibly TRBD2 (7 bases). Trimming stripped 5 bases from V and 6 bases from J, with 17 bases between. The CDR3 length is 15 residues. CDR1 is SGHVS, CDR2 FNYEAQ, per germline. The entire variable domain, with the rest obtained from reference TRBV7-6 and TRBJ2-1, is as follows: GAGVSQSPRYKVTKRGQDVALRCDPISGHVSLYWYRQALGQGPEFLTYFNYEAQQDKSGLPNDRFSAERPEGSISTLTIQRTEQRDSAMYRCASSPDRSGGNEQFFGPGTRLTVL.

There are many counts of this clonotype. This sequence joins TRBV7-6 and TRBJ1-5, with D maybe TRBD1 (6 bases). The ends were cut back, 5 bases at V and 0 bases at J, with 11 bases in the middle. Germline values: CDR1 SGHVS, CDR2 FNYEAQ. This CDR3 has 15 amino acids. In nucleotides, the CDR3 is TGTGCCAGCAGCGTGGGACATGGTAGCAATCAGCCCCAGCATTTT. Translation gives CASSVGHGSNQPQHF.